The present T cell receptor (beta chain) was sequenced within a study of T cell responses to AZD1222 COVID-19 vaccine (dated by TCRdb to the early 2020s). In terms of the full investigation: TCR sequencing was performed for 230 to 250 trial participants, of whom some 200 were given two doses of AZD1222 and some 26 were given two doses of MenACWY control vaccine. Enrollment into the trials was organized by age into subgroups of 18-55, 56-69 and 70-plus years, and those subgroups contained roughly 150, 30 and 60 TCR-sequenced participants, respectively.

The CDR3 regions of human TCRbeta chains were analyzed by immunosequencing. For the original study's pipeline: Repertoire TCRs were matched against a reference library of SARS-CoV-2-specific TCRs generated with the MIRA antigen-specificity platform. Breadth meant the fraction of unique TCRs that were SARS-CoV-2-associated, whereas depth meant the fraction of total T cells that were SARS-CoV-2-associated. Each spike-specific TCR was assigned to its reactive spike region and to a CD4 or CD8 class using the MIRA data. Log10-transformed breadth and depth values were compared by one-way ANOVA with Sidak's multiple comparisons tests. TCRdb carries this immuneACCESS record with in-frame sequences only. Its versions omit some clonotypes, under half of them owing to an unresolved V gene in the studies checked, with the rest unexplained. V and J calls plus clone size are reproduced from that table; the DNA served to infer D and trimming. The sample table records around 180,000 clones; 94% of these occur just once. In total, the top ten clones hold 1.5% to 2% of the sample.

Per the germline V gene (reference sequence), MNHEY is the CDR1 and SMNVEV is the CDR2. The CDR3 numbers 12 residues from cysteine through phenylalanine. The kept DNA is CDR3 alone, 36 bases in frame from the first base. A distance of 12 bases separates the germline ends of V and J, which lose 4 bases and 9 bases respectively. Read against the paper, the sample's time point label means: about 28 days (+/-7) after the second vaccine dose. Because spike-specific TCR depth and breadth did not differ between the two schedules, AZD1222 recipients who got a second dose at roughly 4 weeks were pooled with those who got a second dose at roughly 12 weeks. Vaccinee samples were obtained from the UK trials COV001 and COV002, which included a single-blind randomized controlled phase 2/3 trial of AZD1222 (ChAdOx1 nCoV-19) in healthy adults. For TCRbeta chain sequencing, PBMC samples were collected from trial participants at day 0 and at day 28 after the second dose.

For this clone: The target of this receptor is not known. There are no base qualities to consult, and no much larger clone falls within one base.

What the research found in general, with its limitations: The vaccine-associated CD4 TCRs covered the entire spike protein, and the dominant responses fell in regions 160-218 and 743-854. In the small 56-69-year group, the increase in depth fell short of significance, most likely because of low power. Nearly half of unique spike-specific TCRs reportedly recognized epitopes outside regions mutated in the B.1.351 and B.1.1.7 variants. Because no day 14 peak-response samples were available, repertoires were characterized only after the peak T cell response. Only five to seven AZD1222 recipients were SARS-CoV-2 seropositive at baseline, limiting conclusions about previously exposed vaccinees. Participants were mostly white British and included more females than males, and it was suggested by the authors that clonal diversity may have been underestimated. A significant rise in spike-specific TCR breadth and depth was observed after two AZD1222 doses relative to day 0 and relative to MenACWY recipients.

This specimen consisted of peripheral blood, obtained 28 days after the second AZD1222 dose. The sequence was collected from an adult who received the AZD1222 COVID-19 vaccine. The chain links TRBV27 with TRBJ1-2; TRBD1 might be the D gene, on 5 matching bases. The DNA is TGTGCCAGCAGTTACCCCGGGGGGAGCTACACCTTC. Translated, it reads CASSYPGGSYTF.